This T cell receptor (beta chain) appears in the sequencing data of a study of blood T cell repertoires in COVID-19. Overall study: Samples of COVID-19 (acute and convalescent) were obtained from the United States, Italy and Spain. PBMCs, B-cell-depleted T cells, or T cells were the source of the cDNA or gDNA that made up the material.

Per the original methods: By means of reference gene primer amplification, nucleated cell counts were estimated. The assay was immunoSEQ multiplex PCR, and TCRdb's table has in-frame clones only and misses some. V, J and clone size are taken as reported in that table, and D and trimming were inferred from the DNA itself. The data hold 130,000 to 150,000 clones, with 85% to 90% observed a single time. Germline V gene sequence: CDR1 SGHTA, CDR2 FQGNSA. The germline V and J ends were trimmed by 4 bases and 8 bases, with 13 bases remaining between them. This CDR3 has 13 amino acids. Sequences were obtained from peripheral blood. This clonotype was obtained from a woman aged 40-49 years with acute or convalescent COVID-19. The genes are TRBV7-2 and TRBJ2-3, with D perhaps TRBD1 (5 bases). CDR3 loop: CASSSGLVGTQYF. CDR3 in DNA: TGTGCCAGCAGCTCAGGGTTGGTGGGTACGCAGTATTTT.